The T cell receptor beta chain under discussion was sequenced for a study of radiotherapy plus CTLA-4 blockade in lung cancer (dated by TCRdb to the late 2010s). Study-level background: Among enrolled patients, approximately 17% had an objective response and 31% reached disease control. Broader findings and caveats from the paper: After treatment with radiotherapy and ipilimumab, TCR clones that came from tumors expanded in the peripheral blood. The strongest predictors of response, as reported, were early dynamic changes in blood T cell clones along with a rise in serum interferon-beta after radiation.

Including the terminal cysteine and phenylalanine, the CDR3 comprises 14 residues. The entry retains the CDR3 DNA only, 42 bases that are in frame from base 1. Reading the germline V gene (reference sequence) gives CDR1 MNHNY and CDR2 SVGAGI. The V end gives up 2 bases and the J end 4 bases, leaving 1 base in the junction not matched to a gene. Turning to this clone: No cognate antigen has been identified for it. Base-call qualities are not available, and no considerably larger clone is one nucleotide away.

The study tested focal radiation therapy combined with CTLA-4 blockade (ipilimumab) in patients with chemo-refractory metastatic non-small-cell lung cancer. The receptor library was made with the immunoSEQ multiplex PCR assay. TCRdb limited this immuneACCESS table to in-frame rearrangements with V and J called. A share of clones is missing; checked studies link under half to unresolved V genes, and the rest is unexplained. The sample table holds tens of thousands of clones, of which roughly 72% were seen once. The leading ten clones occupy approximately 11% of the sample. The specimen was peripheral blood, collected from a patient treated with radiotherapy plus ipilimumab. The clonotype comes from a human donor with non-small cell lung cancer who had stable disease on radiotherapy plus ipilimumab. This receptor chain uses TRBV6-6 and TRBJ2-7; the junction holds 11 bases that match TRBD1. The sequence in DNA is TGTGCCAGCAGTTACGGGACAGGGGGTTACGAGCAGTACTTC. Translated, it gives CASSYGTGGYEQYF.